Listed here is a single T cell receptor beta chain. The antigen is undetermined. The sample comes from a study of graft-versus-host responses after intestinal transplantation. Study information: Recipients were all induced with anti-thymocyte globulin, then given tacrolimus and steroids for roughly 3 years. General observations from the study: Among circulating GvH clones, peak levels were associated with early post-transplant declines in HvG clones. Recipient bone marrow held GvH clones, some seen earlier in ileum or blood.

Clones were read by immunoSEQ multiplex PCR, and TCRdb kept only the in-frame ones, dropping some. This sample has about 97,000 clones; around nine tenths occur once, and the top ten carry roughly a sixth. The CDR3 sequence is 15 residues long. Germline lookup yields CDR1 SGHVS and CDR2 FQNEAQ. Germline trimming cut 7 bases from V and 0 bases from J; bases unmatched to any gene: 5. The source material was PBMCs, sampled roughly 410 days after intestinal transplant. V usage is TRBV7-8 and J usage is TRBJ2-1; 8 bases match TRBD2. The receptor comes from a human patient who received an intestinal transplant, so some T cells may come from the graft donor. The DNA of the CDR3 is TGTGCCAGCAACCGGGGGGGAACCTCCTACAATGAGCAGTTCTTC. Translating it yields CASNRGGTSYNEQFF.